This T cell receptor beta chain was identified during a study of blood T cell repertoires in COVID-19 (TCRdb year 2020). A note on the overall study: Samples from collaborators originated in the United States, Italy and Spain and spanned both the acute and convalescent phases of COVID-19. Nearly every sample came with metadata listing a de-identified subject ID, COVID-19 status, age in years and sex. A freely available public database, intended as a resource for researchers studying the immune response to SARS-CoV-2, is where the repertoires were released. Subjects who had been exposed to COVID-19, were actively infected with it, or had recovered from it provided the deeply sampled blood TCRbeta repertoires that made up the dataset. The samples were drawn from two sources: the first 160 participants of the ongoing ImmuneRACE study, and 1,200 or so subjects contributed by 6 global collaborators. Where available, HLA class I and class II types were taken from metadata supplied by the sample provider and were not determined by assay-based typing. The prospective study material was composed of cDNA or gDNA derived from T cells, B-cell-depleted T cells, or PBMCs. General study outcomes and caveats: The amount of clinical and demographic metadata varied by source and participant and was provided uncurated.

In the case of this clone: Its antigen target is currently unknown. The input lacks base qualities; no much larger clone sits a single base away.

From a lookup of the germline V gene (reference sequence), CDR1 and CDR2 are MNHNY and SVGAGI. The CDR3 spans 14 residues, from the cysteine through the phenylalanine. CDR3 DNA only is kept here, 42 bases in frame from base 1. At the junction V is shortened by 8 bases and J by 6 bases, with 16 bases in between. At one collaborating source in Seattle, patients were enrolled during active infection and were followed longitudinally through the course of disease. Each collaborating institution followed its own protocols to collect whole blood in K2EDTA tubes. For TCRbeta analysis, collaborators shipped samples in one of three forms: frozen whole blood, isolated PBMCs, or DNA extracted from either of those sample types. TCRbeta CDR3 regions were amplified from genomic DNA using the immunoSEQ Assay, a bias-controlled multiplex PCR. The paper's processing steps were these. The number of nucleated cells in each sample was estimated from the amplification of reference gene primers within the assay. Sequence reads were collapsed and filtered to measure the absolute abundance of every unique TCRbeta CDR3 rearrangement. Productive Simpson clonality was computed per sample as the square root of Simpson's diversity index over productive rearrangements. TCRdb re-hosts the immuneACCESS table, in-frame sequences only. Its copies lack some clones; in the studies checked, an unresolved V gene accounts for under half of them, and the cause for the rest is not known. From that table come the V and J calls and clone size; the DNA was used to work out D and trimming. The table for this sample lists about 230,000 clones; over 75% of them were counted only once. In total, the top ten clones hold 9.5% to 13% of the sample.

The sequence joins TRBV6-6 to TRBJ2-2; perhaps TRBD2 is the D gene, with 6 bases matching. The TCR was taken from a man aged 45-65 years with COVID-19, enrolled during active disease. Specimen: peripheral blood. The CDR3 region: CASLLGGRAGELFF. The base sequence is TGTGCCAGCCTTCTGGGGGGTCGTGCCGGGGAGCTGTTTTTT.